This T cell receptor beta chain comes out of a study of blood T cell repertoires in COVID-19. Study overall: Acute and convalescent COVID-19 samples came from the United States, Italy and Spain. T cells, B-cell-depleted T cells, or PBMCs provided the cDNA or gDNA that served as material.

How the authors handled the data: Amplifying reference gene primers gave estimates of nucleated cell counts. The assay was immunoSEQ multiplex PCR, and TCRdb's table has in-frame clones only and misses some. That table furnishes V, J and clone size, whereas the DNA furnished D and trimming. The table lists 250,000 to 300,000 clones, roughly 90% of them singletons. Recruits, aged about 18 to 89 years, lived in 24 US areas. Germline loops: CDR1 SGHTA, CDR2 FQGTGA. This CDR3 has 17 amino acids. Losses at the gene ends were 0 bases for V and 0 bases for J; bases not matched to a gene: 4. The source of this sequence is a woman in her forties with acute COVID-19. This chain links TRBV7-3 with TRBJ2-2; 7 nucleotides match TRBD2. Sequencing was done on a sample of PBMCs or T cells enriched from blood (not recorded which). CDR3 region: CASSLTLGRANTGELFF. The CDR3 DNA follows: TGTGCCAGCAGCTTAACGCTAGGGAGGGCGAACACCGGGGAGCTGTTTTTT.